The 30 T cell receptor beta chains below all came from one sample that was sequenced in a study of early T cells in non-severe SARS-CoV-2 infection. TCRdb reprocessed the 5' RACE reads via MiXCR and lists one record per CDR3 protein. The sample contains roughly 45,000 distinct CDR3 sequences, 11% of which appear only once. Sequencing used whole blood. These receptors came from an adult who was a healthcare worker with PCR-confirmed SARS-CoV-2 infection or an uninfected control (not recorded which).

This clonotype was seen at least ten times. The chain carries TRBV28 and TRBJ2-1, with a tentative D call TRBD1 (6 bases). The CDR3 totals 17 residues. Trimming removed 5 bases at V and 2 bases at J, with 19 bases between. CDR1 is MDHEN, CDR2 SYDVKM, per germline. The CDR3 reads CASSRAYREWAYNEQFF. The CDR3 DNA follows: TGTGCCAGCAGTCGGGCATACAGGGAGTGGGCCTACAATGAGCAGTTCTTC.

This clonotype was seen repeatedly, ten times or more. The rearrangement uses TRBV7-2 and TRBJ1-3; D unclear. V lost 8 bases and J lost 7, with 12 bases in between. Germline CDR1 reads SGHTA; CDR2 reads FQGNSA. The CDR3 extends over 12 amino acids. CDR3 in amino acids: CASRLIGNTIYF. The CDR3, as DNA: TGTGCCAGCCGTTTAATAGGGAACACCATATATTTT.

The CDR3 nucleotides read TGTGCCAGCAGTGTACTAGCGGGAGCTGACCATGAGCAGTTCTTC. It yields the protein CASSVLAGADHEQFF. V is TRBV2 and J is TRBJ2-1; 11 nucleotides agree with TRBD2. The CDR3 covers 15 residues. V shed 4 bases and J 8 bases; nucleotides not matched to a gene: 7. The germline gives CDR1 SNHLY, CDR2 FYNNEI.

The rearrangement joins TRBV15 to TRBJ2-5, with 7 nucleotides matching TRBD1. Germline V lookup: CDR1 LNHNV, CDR2 YYDKDF (reference sequence). The V segment lost 0 bases and the J segment 4 bases; nucleotides outside the gene matches: 11. CDR3 size: 17 residues. The DNA for the CDR3 is TGTGCCACCAGCAGAGATCTATCGGGACAGAGGAGAGAGACCCAGTACTTC. It specifies CATSRDLSGQRRETQYF.

This clonotype was detected a few times. J is TRBJ2-2 and V is TRBV9, with D perhaps being TRBD1 or TRBD2 (5 bases each). V was cut by 3 bases and J by 9 bases, with 9 bases left in between. CDR1 is SGDLS and CDR2 is YYNGEE in the germline V gene. The CDR3 is 12 residues long. The CDR3 sequence: CASSGGNRELFF. As DNA, the CDR3 is TGTGCCAGCAGCGGGGGGAACAGGGAGCTGTTTTTT. Based on the CDR3 plus reference TRBV9 and TRBJ2-2, the full variable domain is DSGVTQTPKHLITATGQRVTLRCSPRSGDLSVYWYQQSLDQGLQFLIQYYNGEERAKGNILERFSAQQFPDLHSELNLSSLELGDSALYFCASSGGNRELFFGEGSRLTVL.

This clonotype was observed at least ten times. The chain recombines TRBV28 with TRBJ1-6; D is uncertain. CDR3 length: 13 residues. Germline V gene data show CDR1 as MDHEN and CDR2 as SYDVKM. Trimming took off 7 bases at V and 3 bases at J, with 7 bases between the two ends. The CDR3 loop reads CASNPSYNSPLHF. DNA of the CDR3: TGTGCCAGCAACCCAAGCTATAATTCACCCCTCCACTTT. Combining the CDR3 with reference TRBV28 and TRBJ1-6 gives the whole variable domain DVKVTQSSRYLVKRTGEKVFLECVQDMDHENMFWYRQDPGLGLRLIYFSYDVKMKEKGDIPEGYSVSREKKERFSLILESASTNQTSMYLCASNPSYNSPLHFGNGTRLTVT.

The chain carries TRBV7-2 and TRBJ2-1; D unclear. CDR1 SGHTA and CDR2 FQGNSA come from the germline V gene. The length of the CDR3 is 15 residues. V shed 1 base and J shed 0 bases, with 7 bases lying between them. The CDR3 region has the DNA TGTGCCAGCAGCTTAGAGGTCAGCTCCTACAATGAGCAGTTCTTC. Its protein is CASSLEVSSYNEQFF.

Many counts were recorded for this clonotype. The V gene is TRBV12-3 or TRBV12-4, the J gene TRBJ1-6, with D tentatively TRBD1 (6 bases). The CDR3 totals 14 residues. Trimming removed 3 bases at V and 10 bases at J, with 13 bases between. CDR3 in amino acids: CASSLFRGNSPLHF. CDR3 bases: TGTGCCAGCAGTTTGTTCAGGGGAAACTCACCCCTCCACTTT.

This clonotype was seen at least ten times. This sequence joins TRBV4-1 and TRBJ2-1, with D uncertain. This CDR3 has 15 amino acids. CDR1 and CDR2 from the germline V gene are MGHRA and YSYEKL. Deletions cut 0 bases from V and 7 bases from J, with 13 bases between. CDR3 sequence reads: CASSQEGWRGNEQFF. The CDR3 DNA is TGCGCCAGCAGCCAAGAAGGCTGGCGTGGGAATGAGCAGTTCTTC.

V is TRBV18 and J is TRBJ2-2, with 8 bases lining up with TRBD2. J was trimmed by 2 bases and V by 4 bases; bases with no gene match: 9. The CDR3 spans 17 residues. The germline CDR1 and CDR2 sequences are KGHSH and LQKENI. CDR3 amino acids: CASSLSPLAGNTGELFF. CDR3 bases: TGTGCCAGCTCACTTTCCCCATTAGCGGGAAACACCGGGGAGCTGTTTTTT.

V gene TRBV10-3 combines with J gene TRBJ1-1; D is unresolved. This CDR3 is built from 14 residues. Trimming took off 6 bases at V and 0 bases at J, with 11 bases between the two ends. The V gene's germline CDR1 is ENHRY and CDR2 SYGVKD. The CDR3, as DNA: TGTGCCATCAGAGTCCTGGCCCTGAACACTGAAGCTTTCTTT. It specifies CAIRVLALNTEAFF.

This clonotype has ten or more counts. V is TRBV6-6 and J is TRBJ2-2; D is unclear. CDR3 size: 15 residues. Per the germline V gene, CDR1 is MNHNY and CDR2 is SVGAGI (reference sequence). Trimming took 2 bases from V and 1 from J, leaving 8 bases between them. CDR3 in amino acids: CASSYIQMNTGELFF. CDR3 DNA: TGTGCCAGCAGTTACATCCAGATGAACACCGGGGAGCTGTTTTTT.

This clonotype has ten or more counts. The chain is built from TRBV12-3 or TRBV12-4 and TRBJ1-2; a possible D gene is TRBD1 (5 bases). The CDR3 is made up of 15 amino acids. Trimming left V 5 bases short and J 5 bases short, with 18 bases between. In nucleotides, the CDR3 is TGTGCCAGCAGTCCCCTAGACAGACCCCTATATGGCTACACCTTC. Amino acid sequence: CASSPLDRPLYGYTF.

This sequence joins TRBV4-3 and TRBJ2-5, with 10 bases aligning to TRBD2. The CDR3 extends over 19 amino acids. V was clipped by 4 bases and J by 4 bases; unmatched bases: 18. Germline loops: CDR1 LGHNA, CDR2 YSLEER. CDR3 residues: CASSPGGTSVFLGPETQYF. The DNA of the CDR3 is TGCGCCAGCAGCCCTGGGGGGACTAGCGTATTCCTGGGCCCAGAGACCCAGTACTTC.

This clonotype was counted at least ten times. The chain carries TRBV20-1 and TRBJ1-5; 9 bases are shared with TRBD1. CDR1 is DFQATT, CDR2 SNEGSKA, per germline (reference sequence). The CDR3 extends over 16 amino acids. V gave up 0 bases and J gave up 4 bases; unmatched junction bases: 7. The CDR3 sequence: CSARDPRTGENQPQHF. In DNA form, the CDR3 reads TGCAGTGCTAGAGATCCAAGGACAGGGGAAAATCAGCCCCAGCATTTT.

The chain has TRBV20-1 and TRBJ2-7, with unresolved D. V lost 3 bases and J 3 bases, leaving 12 bases between the germline ends. The CDR3 spans 13 residues. The germline CDR1 and CDR2 sequences are DFQATT and SNEGSKA (reference sequence). The CDR3 here is CSASGLTIYEQYF. The CDR3 DNA reads TGCAGTGCTAGCGGATTGACAATCTACGAGCAGTACTTC.

Ten or more counts support this clonotype. The chain combines TRBV20-1 with TRBJ2-1; 9 nucleotides agree with TRBD1. The V segment lost 4 bases and the J segment 5 bases; nucleotides outside the gene matches: 9. This CDR3 has 15 residues. Germline CDR1 is DFQATT and CDR2 is SNEGSKA (reference sequence). CDR3 residues: CSAKGGTGKDNEQFF. In nucleotides, the CDR3 is TGCAGTGCTAAGGGAGGGACAGGGAAAGACAATGAGCAGTTCTTC.

This clonotype was picked up many times. The chain is built from TRBV28 and TRBJ2-3; D may correspond to TRBD1 or TRBD2 (5 bases each). The length of the CDR3 is 14 residues. Trimming removed 6 bases from V and 4 bases from J, with 14 bases in between. CDR1 is MDHEN and CDR2 is SYDVKM in the germline V gene. This chain's CDR3 is CASSVWGSADTQYF. CDR3 DNA sequence: TGTGCCAGCAGCGTCTGGGGGTCGGCAGATACGCAGTATTTT.

By its share, this clonotype is medium-sized. The chain carries TRBV7-3 and TRBJ2-1; D not resolved. The CDR3 is 13 residues long. CDR1 is SGHTA and CDR2 is FQGTGA in the germline V gene. V was trimmed by 2 bases and J by 6 bases, leaving 8 bases between them. The CDR3 here is CASSLGHFNEQFF. CDR3 coding DNA: TGTGCCAGCAGCTTAGGGCATTTCAATGAGCAGTTCTTC.

The chain links TRBV28 to TRBJ1-6; D gene ambiguous. V shed 0 bases and J shed 1 base, with 10 bases lying between them. This CDR3 is 17 amino acids long. Germline CDR1 and CDR2: MDHEN and SYDVKM. CDR3 amino acids: CASSLWASGSYNSPLHF. CDR3 nucleotide sequence: TGTGCCAGCAGTTTATGGGCAAGCGGTTCCTATAATTCACCCCTCCACTTT.

At least ten counts were recorded for this clonotype. J is TRBJ2-4 and V is TRBV12-3 or TRBV12-4; D not resolved. This CDR3 is 15 amino acids long. Trimming removed 5 bases from V and 2 bases from J, with 13 bases in between. CDR3 protein: CASSMGGLTKNIQYF. CDR3 in DNA: TGTGCCAGCAGTATGGGTGGTTTAACCAAAAACATTCAGTACTTC.

This clonotype was observed many times. V and J are TRBV5-5 and TRBJ2-7; 10 bases are shared with TRBD1. This CDR3 region has 16 residues. The V segment lost 3 bases and the J segment 2 bases; nucleotides outside the gene matches: 8. Germline CDR1 and CDR2: SGHKS and YYEKEE (reference sequence). The CDR3 region has the DNA TGTGCCAGCAGCTCCAAACCGGGACAGGGGACCTACGAGCAGTACTTC. Amino acid sequence: CASSSKPGQGTYEQYF.

This clonotype came up a few times. The CDR3 reads CASSERRPSTDTQYF. For the CDR3, the DNA is TGTGCCAGCAGCGAGCGGCGTCCCAGCACAGATACGCAGTATTTT. The V and J genes are TRBV7-2 and TRBJ2-3, with D perhaps matching TRBD2 (5 bases). This CDR3 has 15 residues. The germline CDR1 and CDR2 sequences are SGHTA and FQGNSA. Trimming shortened V by 5 bases and J by 0 bases, and 12 bases separated the two germline ends.

Many counts were recorded for this clonotype. This chain connects TRBV6-2 or TRBV6-3 to TRBJ2-7; TRBD2 might be the D (5 bases). The V and J ends lost 6 bases and 4 bases respectively, with 10 bases between them. The CDR3 length is 12 residues. Germline-derived CDR1 and CDR2 are MNHEY and SVGEGT. The CDR3 spells CASSPAGYEQYF. In nucleotides, the CDR3 is TGTGCCAGCAGCCCCGCGGGTTACGAGCAGTACTTC.

V is TRBV12-3 or TRBV12-4 and J is TRBJ1-5; TRBD1 is a possible D gene (5 bases). The germline V and J ends were trimmed by 4 bases and 2 bases, with 9 bases remaining between them. This CDR3 spans 14 amino acids. The CDR3: CASSSGRRNQPQHF. In nucleotides, the CDR3 is TGTGCCAGCAGTTCGGGACGGCGCAATCAGCCCCAGCATTTT.

This clonotype occurred many times. This sequence joins TRBV20-1 and TRBJ2-1; TRBD2 matches at 8 bases. V was pared by 1 base and J by 6 bases, with 5 bases of the junction left unmatched. Per germline, CDR1 DFQATT and CDR2 SNEGSKA (reference sequence). CDR3 length: 14 amino acids. The CDR3 here is CSARGGLAGNEQFF. The CDR3 DNA reads TGCAGTGCTAGAGGAGGACTAGCTGGCAATGAGCAGTTCTTC.

Ten or more counts support this clonotype. For the CDR3, the DNA is TGCAGCGCCCAGACAGGGGCGAATCATGAGCAGTTCTTC. It encodes CSAQTGANHEQFF. The chain couples TRBV29-1 to TRBJ2-1; 8 nucleotides match TRBD1. This CDR3 comprises 13 residues. CDR1 is SQVTM, CDR2 ANQGSEA, per germline. V shed 7 bases, J shed 8 bases, and the junction held 10 bases outside the gene matches.

There are many counts of this clonotype. CDR3 DNA sequence: TGTGCCAGCAGTTACGTCGGGACAAAGCCCATGAACACTGAAGCTTTCTTT. It translates to CASSYVGTKPMNTEAFF. The V and J genes are TRBV6-7 and TRBJ1-1, with D possibly matching TRBD1 (6 bases). TRBV6-7 is given ORF status, its function remaining uncertain. V shed 2 bases and J shed 0 bases, with 16 bases lying between them. This CDR3 has 17 residues.

This clonotype appeared many times. The chain has TRBV18 and TRBJ1-6; D possibly corresponds to TRBD1 (6 bases). CDR1 and CDR2 from the germline V gene are KGHSH and LQKENI. Trimming removed 5 bases from V and 10 bases from J, with 18 bases in between. This CDR3 comprises 15 residues. The CDR3 loop reads CASSSGPPGDSPLHF. The CDR3 DNA follows: TGTGCCAGCTCATCAGGACCCCCAGGGGACTCACCCCTCCACTTT. The complete variable domain, with remaining parts taken from reference TRBV18 and TRBJ1-6, reads NAGVMQNPRHLVRRRGQEARLRCSPMKGHSHVYWYRQLPEEGLKFMVYLQKENIIDESGMPKERFSAEFPKEGPSILRIQQVVRGDSAAYFCASSSGPPGDSPLHFGNGTRLTVT.

This clonotype was found many times. The chain combines TRBV9 with TRBJ1-4; TRBD1 aligns across 8 bases. Germline loops: CDR1 SGDLS, CDR2 YYNGEE. The CDR3 covers 14 residues. Germline trimming cut 3 bases from V and 7 bases from J; bases unmatched to any gene: 5. CDR3 region: CASSAGQGAEKLFF. The CDR3 bases are TGTGCCAGCAGCGCTGGACAGGGCGCTGAAAAACTGTTTTTT.